What follows is one T cell receptor (beta chain) and its context. Its antigen is not identified. This specimen belongs to a study of CD8 T cells in ankylosing spondylitis. Whole-study results and caveats: Reportedly, disease-linked clones are significantly enriched in ankylosing spondylitis patients' matched synovial fluid. Characteristic of ankylosing spondylitis blood, it appeared, was a TCR beta motif comprising roughly eight highly homologous variants.

TCRdb re-called the 5' RACE reads through MiXCR, storing one row per CDR3 protein. The profile shows some 240,000 distinct CDR3 sequences, 7.5% to 9% of them singletons. V lost 6 bases, J lost 7 bases, and 5 bases stayed unmatched. The CDR3 is made up of 14 amino acids. The chain links TRBV12-3 or TRBV12-4 to TRBJ2-1, with TRBD2 matching 11 bases. This TCR was sampled from a male donor with ankylosing spondylitis or in good health (not recorded which). The sample consisted of blood, either unsorted or a sorted T cell fraction (not recorded which). The CDR3 bases are TGTGCCAGCAGGGTAGCGGGGGGGTTGAATGAGCAGTTCTTC. Amino acid sequence: CASRVAGGLNEQFF.